This entry lists 3 T cell receptor beta chains sequenced from one sample in a study of cytomegalovirus exposure and HLA in healthy donors (dated by TCRdb to 2016 to 2017). The library relied on the immunoSEQ multiplex PCR assay. A mixture of 60 forward primers for TCR Vbeta segments and 13 reverse primers for TCR Jbeta segments was used in the multiplex PCR. Here the immuneACCESS table is served through TCRdb, limited to in-frame sequences with V and J called. Missing clones are a known gap in these copies; in checked studies unresolved V genes cover under half, and the rest lacks a known reason. A total of about 220,000 clones appear in this sample, roughly 75% of them only once. In total, the top ten clones hold under 2% of the sample. The specimen sequenced was PBMCs. The receptors come from a woman aged 30 to 39 in good health and CMV-seronegative.

This chain links TRBV7-9 with TRBJ1-2; tentative D call: TRBD1 (5 bases). Germline V CDR1 and CDR2: SEHNR, FQNEAQ (reference sequence). CDR3 length equals 16 residues. Trimming shortened V by 3 bases and J by 0 bases, and 14 bases separated the two germline ends. The DNA of the CDR3 is TGTGCCAGCAGCTTGGGGGGTATTCCGGCTAACTATGGCTACACCTTC. Protein: CASSLGGIPANYGYTF.

V and J are TRBV5-4 and TRBJ2-1; D unresolved. Between the trimmed V and J ends, which lost 3 bases and 0 bases, there was a span of 7 bases. Germline V gene lookup returns CDR1 SGHNT and CDR2 YYREEE (reference sequence). This CDR3 contains 14 residues. CDR3 region: CASSYASSYNEQFF. The CDR3 nucleotides are TGTGCCAGCAGCTATGCGAGCTCCTACAATGAGCAGTTCTTC.

The table lists this clone with a few counts. Within the sample, other DNA sequences also encode this same CDR3. The chain combines TRBV6-1 with TRBJ2-2; a weak D match, TRBD2 (5 bases). Per the germline V gene, CDR1 is MNHNS and CDR2 is SASEGT. V was clipped by 4 bases and J by 3 bases, with 9 bases between them. The CDR3 spans 14 residues. CDR3 DNA sequence: TGTGCCAGCAGTGCCACCGGGGACACCGGGGAGCTGTTTTTT. It specifies CASSATGDTGELFF.